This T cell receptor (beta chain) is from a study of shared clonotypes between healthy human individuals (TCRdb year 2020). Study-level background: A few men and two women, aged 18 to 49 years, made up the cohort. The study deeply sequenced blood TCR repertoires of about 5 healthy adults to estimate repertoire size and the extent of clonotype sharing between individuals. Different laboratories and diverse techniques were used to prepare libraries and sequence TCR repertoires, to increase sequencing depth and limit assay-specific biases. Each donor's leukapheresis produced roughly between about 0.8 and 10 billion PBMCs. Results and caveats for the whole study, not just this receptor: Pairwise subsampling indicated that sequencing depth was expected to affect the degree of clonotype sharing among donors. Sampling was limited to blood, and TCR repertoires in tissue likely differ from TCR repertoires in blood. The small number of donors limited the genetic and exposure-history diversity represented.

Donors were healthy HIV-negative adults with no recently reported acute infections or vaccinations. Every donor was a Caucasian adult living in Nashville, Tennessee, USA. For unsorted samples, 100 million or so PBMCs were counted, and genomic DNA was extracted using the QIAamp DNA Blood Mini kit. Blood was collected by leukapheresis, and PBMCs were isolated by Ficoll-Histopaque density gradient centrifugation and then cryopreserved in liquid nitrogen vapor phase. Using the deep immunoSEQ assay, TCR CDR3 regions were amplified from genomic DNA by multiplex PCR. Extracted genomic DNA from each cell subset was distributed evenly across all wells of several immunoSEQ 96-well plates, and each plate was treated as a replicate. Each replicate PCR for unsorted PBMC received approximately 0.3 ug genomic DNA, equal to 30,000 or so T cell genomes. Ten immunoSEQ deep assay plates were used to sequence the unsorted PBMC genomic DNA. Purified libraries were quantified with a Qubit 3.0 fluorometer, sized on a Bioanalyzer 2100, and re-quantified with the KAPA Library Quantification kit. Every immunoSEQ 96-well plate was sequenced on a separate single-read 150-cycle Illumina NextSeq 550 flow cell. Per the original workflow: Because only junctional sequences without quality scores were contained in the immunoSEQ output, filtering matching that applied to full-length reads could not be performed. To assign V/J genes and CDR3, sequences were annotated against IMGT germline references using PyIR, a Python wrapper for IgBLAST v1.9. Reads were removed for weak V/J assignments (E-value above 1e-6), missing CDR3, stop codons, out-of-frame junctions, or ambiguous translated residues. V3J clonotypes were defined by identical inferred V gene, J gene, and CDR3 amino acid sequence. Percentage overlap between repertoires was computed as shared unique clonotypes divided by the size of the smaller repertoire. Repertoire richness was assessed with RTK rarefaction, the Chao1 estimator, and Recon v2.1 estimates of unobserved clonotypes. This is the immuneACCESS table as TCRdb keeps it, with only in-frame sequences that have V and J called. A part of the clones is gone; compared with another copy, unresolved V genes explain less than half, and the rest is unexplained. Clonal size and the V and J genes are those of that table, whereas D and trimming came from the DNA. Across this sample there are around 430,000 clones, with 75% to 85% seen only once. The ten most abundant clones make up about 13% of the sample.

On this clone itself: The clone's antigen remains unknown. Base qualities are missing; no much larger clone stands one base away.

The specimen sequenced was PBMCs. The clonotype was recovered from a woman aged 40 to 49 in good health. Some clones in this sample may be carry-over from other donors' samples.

The nucleotide sequence is TGTGCCAGCCGCCTGAGATCCTCCTACGAGCAGTACTTC. Its translation is CASRLRSSYEQYF. Recombination connected TRBV6-6 to TRBJ2-7, with the D gene too uncertain to name. V and J lose 8 bases and 0 bases, and a span of 11 bases separates them. From the cysteine up to the phenylalanine, the CDR3 has a length of 13 residues. CDR3 DNA only is kept here, 39 bases in frame from base 1. The germline V gene (reference sequence) sets CDR1 to MNHNY and CDR2 to SVGAGI.